This T cell receptor (beta chain) was identified during a study of cytomegalovirus exposure and HLA in healthy donors. Background on the study: In a later analysis, it was reported that the roughly 120 validation repertoires had been produced on the same platform as the 670 or so repertoires belonging to the first cohort. General study points: Later, an analysis found that TCR clusters from the first cohort tended to co-occur in the 90 to 150 validation repertoires. The study put 160 or so TCR beta chains on its list as cytomegalovirus-associated. A classifier reportedly called cytomegalovirus status with high sensitivity and specificity.

This table comes from immunoSEQ multiplex PCR, and its TCRdb copy is limited to in-frame clones, with some not included. This sample has about 260,000 clones, with 90% found just once. Only one count was recorded for this clone. Antigen specificity is unknown. The CDR3 loop spans 13 amino acids. Trimming cost V 2 bases and J 7 bases, with 9 bases left between them. The germline CDR1 and CDR2 sequences are MNHEY and SMNVEV (reference sequence). The receptor's source is a woman in her 30s in good health and CMV-seronegative. This chain connects TRBV27 to TRBJ2-4; a weak D match, TRBD1 (6 bases). The sequencing sample was made of PBMCs. CDR3: CASSLNRANIQYF. Written as DNA, the CDR3 is TGTGCCAGCAGTTTAAACAGGGCTAACATTCAGTACTTC.